This T cell receptor beta chain was captured in a study of T cells after yellow fever vaccination. TCRdb fed the 5' RACE reads into MiXCR, producing one record per CDR3 protein. The data hold about 320,000 distinct CDR3 sequences, with roughly 6.8% observed a single time. Study results and caveats: In post-booster samples, most primary-vaccination clones reappeared (approximately 95% CD4, roughly 88% CD8).

This clonotype was seen repeatedly, ten times or more. The target antigen is unknown. Germline V gene sequence: CDR1 DFQATT, CDR2 SNEGSKA (reference sequence). J gave up 5 bases and V 3 bases, and 9 bases lay outside the gene matches. The CDR3 spans 14 residues. The chain uses TRBV20-1 and TRBJ2-5; 7 bases line up with TRBD2. The source is a man aged 18 to 29 who received the YFV17D yellow fever vaccine. The specimen comprised PBMCs, sampled around 45 days after the first yellow fever vaccination. The CDR3 sequence is CSARWEGPRETQYF. The CDR3 coding sequence is TGCAGTGCTAGGTGGGAGGGCCCACGGGAGACCCAGTACTTC.